This T cell receptor (beta chain) stems from a study of blood T cell repertoires in COVID-19. Produced via immunoSEQ multiplex PCR; TCRdb's table is partial and in-frame only. There are more than 250,000 clones in the sample; about nine tenths occur only once, and 1% lies in the top ten. Trimming left V 0 bases short and J 6 bases short, with 8 bases between. This CDR3 comprises 12 residues. Germline V gene data show CDR1 as GTSNPN and CDR2 as SVGIG (reference sequence). The chain is built from TRBV30 and TRBJ1-1, with D maybe TRBD1 (6 bases). The receptor was derived from a man aged 45-65 years with active or convalescent COVID-19. Input material: peripheral blood. The CDR3 DNA follows: TGTGCCTGGAGTGTATGGGGGCCTGAAGCTTTCTTT. Its protein product is CAWSVWGPEAFF.